The 24 T cell receptor beta chains presented below share a single source sample, sequenced in a study of blood T cell repertoires in COVID-19. The method was immunoSEQ multiplex PCR; TCRdb's version includes in-frame clones alone and lacks a portion of them. There are 210,000 or so clones in the sample; around 90% occur only once, and under 14% lies in the top ten. The sequenced material came from PBMCs or T cells enriched from blood (not recorded which). Receptors were obtained from a man aged 25 to 40 who had recovered from COVID-19.

The chain uses TRBV10-3 and TRBJ2-1; the match to TRBD2 covers 8 bases. Germline CDR1 is ENHRY and CDR2 is SYGVKD. The CDR3 length is 15 residues. With V trimmed by 2 bases and J by 6 bases, 6 bases remained unmatched. Here the CDR3 DNA reads TGTGCCATCAGTGAGGTTTTAGCGGGGCGCAATGAGCAGTTCTTC. This sequence encodes CAISEVLAGRNEQFF.

This sequence joins TRBV7-2 and TRBJ1-2; 7 nucleotides line up with TRBD1. Germline CDR1 is SGHTA and CDR2 is FQGNSA. The V segment lost 3 bases and the J segment 4 bases; nucleotides outside the gene matches: 8. The CDR3 consists of 15 residues. CDR3 sequence (DNA): TGTGCCAGCAGCTTCAGGGGGACAGAATCCTATGGCTACACCTTC. As protein: CASSFRGTESYGYTF.

Here the CDR3 reads CASSYKYRVNTEAFF. CDR3 nucleotides: TGTGCCAGCAGTTACAAATACCGGGTGAACACTGAAGCTTTCTTT. The V call is TRBV6-2 or TRBV6-3, the J call TRBJ1-1; D is unclear. Trimming removed 2 bases from V and 0 bases from J, with 10 bases in between. In germline, CDR1 is MNHEY, CDR2 SVGEGT. This CDR3 has 15 amino acids.

Here the CDR3 DNA reads TGTGCCACCAGAGGTACAGGGTCTAGCACAGATACGCAGTATTTT. Residues: CATRGTGSSTDTQYF. This chain joins TRBV24-1 and TRBJ2-3; the D gene is possibly TRBD1 (6 bases). The CDR3 consists of 15 residues. V was trimmed by 7 bases and J by 0 bases, leaving 13 bases between them. CDR1 KGHDR and CDR2 SFDVKD come from the germline V gene.

This clone was seen a handful of times. The chain uses TRBV25-1 and TRBJ1-2; 7 nucleotides match TRBD1. This CDR3 contains 14 residues. Unmatched junction bases numbered 9, after V lost 4 bases and J lost 7 bases. From germline, CDR1 is MGHDK and CDR2 SYGVNS. The CDR3 coding sequence is TGTGCCAGCAGTGCGAGGGGGCTATCCTTTGGCTACACCTTC. Its protein is CASSARGLSFGYTF.

This chain joins TRBV19 and TRBJ2-6; no clear D. This CDR3 contains 16 residues. In germline, CDR1 is LNHDA, CDR2 SQIVND (reference sequence). V shed 1 base and J shed 0 bases, with 7 bases lying between them. The CDR3 loop is CASSIGSGSGANVLTF. The DNA for the CDR3 is TGTGCCAGTAGTATAGGATCGGGCTCTGGGGCCAACGTCCTGACTTTC.

This clone was seen just once. The rearrangement joins TRBV11-2 to TRBJ2-2; D is uncertain. Trimming stripped 5 bases from V and 1 base from J, with 5 bases between. The germline CDR1 and CDR2 sequences are SGHAT and FQNNGV. The CDR3 consists of 13 residues. In DNA form, the CDR3 reads TGTGCCAGCAGCCCCCAGAACACCGGGGAGCTGTTTTTT. It specifies CASSPQNTGELFF.

This chain uses TRBV19 with TRBJ2-2, with 13 bases identical to TRBD2. With 7 bases clipped from V and 4 bases from J, the junction kept 3 bases outside the gene matches. Germline V CDR1 and CDR2: LNHDA, SQIVND (reference sequence). This CDR3 has 15 amino acids. CDR3 loop: CASTGTSGTTGELFF. The DNA for the CDR3 is TGTGCCAGTACCGGGACTAGCGGGACCACCGGGGAGCTGTTTTTT.

The chain links TRBV12-3 or TRBV12-4 to TRBJ2-7; D perhaps matches TRBD1 (7 bases). There are 13 residues in the CDR3. Between the trimmed V and J ends, which lost 4 bases and 6 bases, there was a span of 13 bases. The CDR3 here is CASSSYRGGEQYF. For the CDR3, the DNA is TGTGCCAGCAGTTCCTACAGGGGAGGCGAGCAGTACTTC.

This clone was recorded only once. The chain uses TRBV28 and TRBJ2-1; D possibly corresponds to TRBD2 (5 bases). Trimming shortened V by 3 bases and J by 4 bases, and 16 bases separated the two germline ends. Germline V gene data show CDR1 as MDHEN and CDR2 as SYDVKM. There are 16 residues in the CDR3. CDR3: CASSLSGLPRYNEQFF. The CDR3 DNA is TGTGCCAGCAGTTTGTCGGGATTACCCCGGTACAATGAGCAGTTCTTC.

This chain connects TRBV5-1 to TRBJ1-4; the match to TRBD1 covers 10 bases. V was pared by 4 bases and J by 5 bases, with 5 bases of the junction left unmatched. Per germline, CDR1 SGHRS and CDR2 YFSETQ. The CDR3 runs 15 residues. The CDR3 loop is CASSPETGGNEKLFF. The CDR3 nucleotides read TGCGCCAGCAGCCCCGAGACAGGGGGCAATGAAAAACTGTTTTTT.

The genes are TRBV11-2 and TRBJ2-3, with unresolved D. The germline V and J ends were trimmed by 5 bases and 3 bases, with 9 bases remaining between them. Looked up from germline, CDR1 is SGHAT and CDR2 is FQNNGV. This CDR3 has 13 residues. The CDR3 DNA reads as TGTGCCAGCAGCGTGATCAGAACAGATACGCAGTATTTT. It specifies CASSVIRTDTQYF.

This chain links TRBV5-5 with TRBJ1-3; possibly TRBD1 for D (5 bases). V was trimmed by 3 bases and J by 2 bases, leaving 12 bases between them. The CDR3 has 15 residues. Germline V gene lookup returns CDR1 SGHKS and CDR2 YYEKEE (reference sequence). The CDR3 nucleotides are TGTGCCAGCAGCTCGGGGGGGTCCCCTGGAAACACCATATATTTT. Its protein product is CASSSGGSPGNTIYF.

Concerning this clone: The sample holds other DNA sequences that translate to the same CDR3. J is TRBJ2-7 and V is TRBV3-1 (or the pseudogene TRBV3-2); D is uncertain. V was trimmed by 2 bases and J by 3 bases, leaving 5 bases between them. The CDR3 is made up of 12 amino acids. Looked up from germline, CDR1 is LGHDT and CDR2 is YNNKEL (reference sequence). The CDR3 sequence: CASSQSGYEQYF. CDR3 nucleotide sequence: TGTGCCAGCAGCCAATCAGGCTACGAGCAGTACTTC.

The chain has TRBV6-5 and TRBJ1-3; tentatively, D is TRBD1 (5 bases). Trimming stripped 3 bases from V and 8 bases from J, with 11 bases between. This CDR3 has 13 amino acids. Germline V gene data show CDR1 as MNHEY and CDR2 as SVGAGI. The chain's CDR3 is CASSYRAGDTIYF. CDR3 in DNA: TGTGCCAGCAGTTATCGGGCGGGGGACACCATATATTTT.

This sequence joins TRBV11-2 and TRBJ1-5; 8 nucleotides agree with TRBD1. Looked up from germline, CDR1 is SGHAT and CDR2 is FQNNGV. V shed 4 bases and J 7 bases; nucleotides not matched to a gene: 3. This CDR3 spans 13 amino acids. CDR3 bases: TGTGCCAGCAGCTCCCAGGGGGCGCAGCCCCAGCATTTT. It yields the protein CASSSQGAQPQHF.

The chain couples TRBV11-2 to TRBJ2-3; tentative D call: TRBD1 (5 bases). V lost 1 base and J lost 4, with 9 bases in between. The CDR3 totals 14 residues. Germline-derived CDR1 and CDR2 are SGHAT and FQNNGV. CDR3 protein: CASSLGVGADTQYF. CDR3 nucleotide sequence: TGTGCCAGCAGCTTAGGCGTAGGGGCAGATACGCAGTATTTT.

The V call is TRBV5-1, the J call TRBJ2-5, with TRBD2 matching over 15 bases. The CDR3 is made up of 16 amino acids. Germline V lookup: CDR1 SGHRS, CDR2 YFSETQ. The V segment lost 3 bases and the J segment 5 bases; nucleotides outside the gene matches: 5. CDR3: CASSSGLAGGRETQYF. DNA of the CDR3: TGCGCCAGCAGCTCCGGACTAGCGGGGGGGCGGGAGACCCAGTACTTC.

The chain uses TRBV5-5 and TRBJ1-4, with TRBD1 matching over 8 bases. Unmatched junction bases numbered 2, after V lost 4 bases and J lost 3 bases. The CDR3 contains 14 residues. Germline V lookup: CDR1 SGHKS, CDR2 YYEKEE (reference sequence). CDR3 DNA: TGTGCCAGCAGCCCGGGACAGGCTAATGAAAAACTGTTTTTT. Translation gives CASSPGQANEKLFF. Drawing the rest from reference TRBV5-5 and TRBJ1-4, the complete variable domain is DAGVTQSPTHLIKTRGQQVTLRCSPISGHKSVSWYQQVLGQGPQFIFQYYEKEERGRGNFPDRFSARQFPNYSSELNVNALLLGDSALYLCASSPGQANEKLFFGSGTQLSVL.

The chain carries TRBV6-5 and TRBJ1-5, with TRBD1 matching over 7 bases. Trimming removed 3 bases from V and 4 bases from J; junction bases left unmatched: 3. Per germline, CDR1 MNHEY and CDR2 SVGAGI. CDR3 length: 14 amino acids. CDR3 in amino acids: CASSYDRENQPQHF. CDR3 nucleotide sequence: TGTGCCAGCAGTTATGACAGGGAGAATCAGCCCCAGCATTTT.

This chain links TRBV27 with TRBJ2-7; 7 bases match TRBD1. CDR3 length: 15 amino acids. Germline lookup yields CDR1 MNHEY and CDR2 SMNVEV (reference sequence). V shed 5 bases and J 1 base; nucleotides not matched to a gene: 8. In DNA, the CDR3 is TGTGCCAGCAGTCCCCGGACAGGTGGATCCTACGAGCAGTACTTC. It translates to CASSPRTGGSYEQYF.

The chain couples TRBV24-1 to TRBJ2-1, with TRBD2 identical over 7 bases. Germline V gene data show CDR1 as KGHDR and CDR2 as SFDVKD. V shed 3 bases, J shed 4 bases, and the junction held 8 bases outside the gene matches. This CDR3 region has 16 residues. CDR3 DNA sequence: TGTGCCACCAGTGATCCGTCAGCGGGGACTTACAATGAGCAGTTCTTC. Its protein product is CATSDPSAGTYNEQFF.

The chain links TRBV3-1 (or the pseudogene TRBV3-2) to TRBJ1-3; 12 bases align to TRBD1. The V gene's germline CDR1 is LGHDT and CDR2 YNNKEL (reference sequence). The CDR3 length is 16 residues. V was pared by 3 bases and J by 6 bases, with 6 bases of the junction left unmatched. The CDR3 bases are TGTGCCAGCAGCCAGTTGAAGGGACAGGGGGCAAACACCATATATTTT. Its protein is CASSQLKGQGANTIYF.

This clone was picked up one time. The genes are TRBV4-3 and TRBJ2-2; D might be TRBD2 (7 bases). Germline lookup yields CDR1 LGHNA and CDR2 YSLEER. V was clipped by 0 bases and J by 4 bases, with 12 bases between them. This CDR3 spans 16 amino acids. The CDR3 protein is CASSQEGGALTGELFF. In nucleotides, the CDR3 is TGCGCCAGCAGCCAAGAAGGGGGGGCCCTCACCGGGGAGCTGTTTTTT.